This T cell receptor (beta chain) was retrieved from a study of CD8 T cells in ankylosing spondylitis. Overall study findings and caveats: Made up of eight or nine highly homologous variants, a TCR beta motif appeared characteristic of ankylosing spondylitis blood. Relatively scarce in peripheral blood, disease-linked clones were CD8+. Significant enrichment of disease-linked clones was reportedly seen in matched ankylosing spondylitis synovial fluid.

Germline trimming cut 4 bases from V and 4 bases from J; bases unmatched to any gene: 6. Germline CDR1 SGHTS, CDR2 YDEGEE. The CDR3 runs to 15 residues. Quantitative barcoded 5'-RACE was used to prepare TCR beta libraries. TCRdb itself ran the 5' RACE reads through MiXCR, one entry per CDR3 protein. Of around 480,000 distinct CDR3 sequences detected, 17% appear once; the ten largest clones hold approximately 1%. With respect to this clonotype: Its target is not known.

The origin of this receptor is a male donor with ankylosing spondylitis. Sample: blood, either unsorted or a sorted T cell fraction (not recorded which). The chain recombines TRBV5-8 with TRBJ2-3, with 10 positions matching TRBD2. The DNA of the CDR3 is TGTGCCAGCAGCAAGGGGACTAGCGTTGCAGATACGCAGTATTTT. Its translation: CASSKGTSVADTQYF.